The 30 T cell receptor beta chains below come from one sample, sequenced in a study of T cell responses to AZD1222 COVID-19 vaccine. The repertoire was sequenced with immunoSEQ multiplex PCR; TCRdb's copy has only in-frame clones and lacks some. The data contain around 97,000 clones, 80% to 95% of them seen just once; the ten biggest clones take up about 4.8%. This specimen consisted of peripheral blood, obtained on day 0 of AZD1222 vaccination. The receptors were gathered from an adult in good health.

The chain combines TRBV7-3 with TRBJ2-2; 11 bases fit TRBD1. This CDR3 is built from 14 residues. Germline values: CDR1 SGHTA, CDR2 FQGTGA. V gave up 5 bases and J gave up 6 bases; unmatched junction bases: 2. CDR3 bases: TGTGCCAGCAGCGGACAGGGGGCGGCCGGGGAGCTGTTTTTT. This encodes CASSGQGAAGELFF.

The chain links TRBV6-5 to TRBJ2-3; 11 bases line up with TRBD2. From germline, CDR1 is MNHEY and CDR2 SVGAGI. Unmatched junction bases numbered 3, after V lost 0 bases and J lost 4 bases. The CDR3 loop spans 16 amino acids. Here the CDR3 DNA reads TGTGCCAGCAGTTACTCGTTTAGCGGGGGGGCAGATACGCAGTATTTT. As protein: CASSYSFSGGADTQYF.

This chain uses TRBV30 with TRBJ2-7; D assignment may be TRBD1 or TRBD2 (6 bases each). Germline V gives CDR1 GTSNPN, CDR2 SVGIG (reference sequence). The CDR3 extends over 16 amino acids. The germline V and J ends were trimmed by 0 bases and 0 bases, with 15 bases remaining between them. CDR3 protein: CAWSVRGGTYSYEQYF. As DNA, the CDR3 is TGTGCCTGGAGTGTACGAGGGGGGACCTACTCCTACGAGCAGTACTTC.

The CDR3 sequence: CASSGRDRGPNQNEQFF. The CDR3 DNA is TGCGCCAGCAGCGGCCGGGACAGGGGGCCTAACCAGAATGAGCAGTTCTTC. The rearrangement uses TRBV5-1 and TRBJ2-1, with 12 bases aligning to TRBD1. CDR1 is SGHRS, CDR2 YFSETQ, per germline. J was trimmed by 7 bases and V by 4 bases; bases with no gene match: 12. This CDR3 region has 17 residues.

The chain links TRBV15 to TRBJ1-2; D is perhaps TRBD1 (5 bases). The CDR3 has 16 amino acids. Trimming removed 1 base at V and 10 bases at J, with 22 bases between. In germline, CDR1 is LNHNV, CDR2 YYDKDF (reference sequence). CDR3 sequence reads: CATSRGVDGRVNHYTF. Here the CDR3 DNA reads TGTGCCACCAGCAGAGGGGTGGACGGCAGGGTTAATCACTACACCTTC.

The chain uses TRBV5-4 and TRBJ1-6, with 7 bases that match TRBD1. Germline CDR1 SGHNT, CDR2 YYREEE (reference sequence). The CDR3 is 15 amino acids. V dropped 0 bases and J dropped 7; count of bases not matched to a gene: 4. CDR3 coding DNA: TGTGCCAGCAGCTTGGACAGGGGAGGGAATTCACCCCTCCACTTT. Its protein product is CASSLDRGGNSPLHF.

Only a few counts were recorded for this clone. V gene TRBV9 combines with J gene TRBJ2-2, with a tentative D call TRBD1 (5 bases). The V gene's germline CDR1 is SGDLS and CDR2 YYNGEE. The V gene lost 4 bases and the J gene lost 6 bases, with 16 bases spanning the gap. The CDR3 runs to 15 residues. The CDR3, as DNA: TGTGCCAGCAGCCCCTCAGGGTTAGGCGCCGGGGAGCTGTTTTTT. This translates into CASSPSGLGAGELFF.

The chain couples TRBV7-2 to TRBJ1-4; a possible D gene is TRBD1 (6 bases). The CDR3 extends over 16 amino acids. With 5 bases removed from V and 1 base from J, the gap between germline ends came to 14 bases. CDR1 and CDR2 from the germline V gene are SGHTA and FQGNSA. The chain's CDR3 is CASSPRGAGTNEKLFF. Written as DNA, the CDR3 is TGTGCCAGCAGCCCCCGGGGGGCGGGAACTAATGAAAAACTGTTTTTT.

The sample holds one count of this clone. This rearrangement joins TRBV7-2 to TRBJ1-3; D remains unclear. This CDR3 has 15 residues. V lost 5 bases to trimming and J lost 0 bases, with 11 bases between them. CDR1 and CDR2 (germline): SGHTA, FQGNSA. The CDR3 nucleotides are TGTGCCAGCAGCGACTACAGTAGCTCTGGAAACACCATATATTTT. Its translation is CASSDYSSSGNTIYF. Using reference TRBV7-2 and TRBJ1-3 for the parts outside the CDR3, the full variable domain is GAGVSQSPSNKVTEKGKDVELRCDPISGHTALYWYRQSLGQGLEFLIYFQGNSAPDKSGLPSDRFSAERTGGSVSTLTIQRTQQEDSAVYLCASSDYSSSGNTIYFGEGSWLTVV.

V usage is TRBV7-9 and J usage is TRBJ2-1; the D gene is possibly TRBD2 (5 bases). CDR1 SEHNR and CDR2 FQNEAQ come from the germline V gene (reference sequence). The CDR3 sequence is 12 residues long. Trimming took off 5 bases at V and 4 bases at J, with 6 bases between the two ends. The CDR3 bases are TGTGCCAGCAGCGAGGGATACAATGAGCAGTTCTTC. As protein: CASSEGYNEQFF.

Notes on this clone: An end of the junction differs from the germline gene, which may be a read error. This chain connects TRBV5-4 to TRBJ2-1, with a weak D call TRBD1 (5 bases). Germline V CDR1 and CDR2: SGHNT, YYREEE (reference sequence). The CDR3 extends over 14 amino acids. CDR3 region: CASSLWGSDNEQFF. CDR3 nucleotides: TGTGCCAGCAGCTTGTGGGGCTCCGACAATGAGCAGTTCTTC.

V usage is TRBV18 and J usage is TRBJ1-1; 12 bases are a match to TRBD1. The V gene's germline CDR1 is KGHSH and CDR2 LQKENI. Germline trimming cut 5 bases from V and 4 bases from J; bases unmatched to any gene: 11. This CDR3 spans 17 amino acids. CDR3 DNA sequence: TGTGCCAGCTCAAATACGCCGGGACAGGGGGCCCTCACTGAAGCTTTCTTT. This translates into CASSNTPGQGALTEAFF.

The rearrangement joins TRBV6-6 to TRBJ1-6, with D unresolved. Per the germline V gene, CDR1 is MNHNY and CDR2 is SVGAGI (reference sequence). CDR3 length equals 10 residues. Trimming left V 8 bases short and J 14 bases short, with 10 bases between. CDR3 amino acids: CASESGTLHF. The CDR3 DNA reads TGTGCCAGCGAATCCGGCACCCTCCACTTT.

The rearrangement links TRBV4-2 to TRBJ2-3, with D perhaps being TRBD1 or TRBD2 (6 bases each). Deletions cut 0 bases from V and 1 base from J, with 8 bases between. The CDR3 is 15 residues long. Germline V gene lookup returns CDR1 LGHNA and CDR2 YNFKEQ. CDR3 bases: TGTGCCAGCAGCCAAGAGGGGGGCCGCACAGATACGCAGTATTTT. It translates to CASSQEGGRTDTQYF.

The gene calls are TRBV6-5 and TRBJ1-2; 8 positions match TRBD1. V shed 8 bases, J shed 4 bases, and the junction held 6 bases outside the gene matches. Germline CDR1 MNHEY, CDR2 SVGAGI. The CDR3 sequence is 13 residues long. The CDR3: CASQTGEGYGYTF. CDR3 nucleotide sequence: TGTGCCAGCCAGACAGGGGAGGGCTATGGCTACACCTTC.

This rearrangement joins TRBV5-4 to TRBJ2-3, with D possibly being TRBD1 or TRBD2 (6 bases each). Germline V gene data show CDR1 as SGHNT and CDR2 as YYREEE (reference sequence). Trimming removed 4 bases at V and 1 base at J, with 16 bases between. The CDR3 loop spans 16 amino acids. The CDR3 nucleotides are TGTGCCAGCAGCGAGGTGGAGGGGGGTCGCACAGATACGCAGTATTTT. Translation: CASSEVEGGRTDTQYF.

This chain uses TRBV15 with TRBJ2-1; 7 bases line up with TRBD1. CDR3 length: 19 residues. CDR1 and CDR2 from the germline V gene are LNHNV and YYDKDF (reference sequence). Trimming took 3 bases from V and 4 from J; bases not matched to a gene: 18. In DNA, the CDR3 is TGTGCCACCAGCAGGCCCCAGGGGGACGCCAAAGGATTTTACAATGAGCAGTTCTTC. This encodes CATSRPQGDAKGFYNEQFF.

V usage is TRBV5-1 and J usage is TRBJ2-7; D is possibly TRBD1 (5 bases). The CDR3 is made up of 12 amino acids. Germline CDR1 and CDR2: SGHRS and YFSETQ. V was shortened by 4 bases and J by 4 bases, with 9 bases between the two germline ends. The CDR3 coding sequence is TGCGCCAGCAGCCAGGACAAGTACGAGCAGTACTTC. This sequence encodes CASSQDKYEQYF. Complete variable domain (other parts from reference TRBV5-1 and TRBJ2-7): KAGVTQTPRYLIKTRGQQVTLSCSPISGHRSVSWYQQTPGQGLQFLFEYFSETQRNKGNFPGRFSGRQFSNSRSEMNVSTLELGDSALYLCASSQDKYEQYFGPGTRLTVT.

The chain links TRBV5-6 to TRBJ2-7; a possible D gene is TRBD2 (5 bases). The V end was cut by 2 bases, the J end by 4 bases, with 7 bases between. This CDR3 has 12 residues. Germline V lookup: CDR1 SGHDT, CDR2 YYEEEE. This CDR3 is CASSFSGYEQYF. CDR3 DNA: TGTGCCAGCAGCTTTTCGGGATACGAGCAGTACTTC.

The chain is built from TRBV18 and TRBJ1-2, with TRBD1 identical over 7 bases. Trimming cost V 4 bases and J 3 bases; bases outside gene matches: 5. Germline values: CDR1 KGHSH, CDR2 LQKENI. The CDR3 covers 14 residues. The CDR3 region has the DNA TGTGCCAGCTCACGGGAACAGGGGTACTATGGCTACACCTTC. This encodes CASSREQGYYGYTF.

In nucleotides, the CDR3 is TGTGCCTGGAGTGTACCAGGCAGGGGGTTGAGTCAGCCCCAGCATTTT. Translated: CAWSVPGRGLSQPQHF. The J gene is TRBJ1-5, the V gene TRBV30; TRBD1 aligns across 7 bases. The germline V gene has CDR1 GTSNPN and CDR2 SVGIG (reference sequence). This CDR3 has 16 residues. V shed 0 bases and J 6 bases; nucleotides not matched to a gene: 11.

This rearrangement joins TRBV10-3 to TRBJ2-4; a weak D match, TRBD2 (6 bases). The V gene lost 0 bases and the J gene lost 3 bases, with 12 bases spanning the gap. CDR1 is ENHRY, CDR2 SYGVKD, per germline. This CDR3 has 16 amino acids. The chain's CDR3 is CAISESTRSDKNIQYF. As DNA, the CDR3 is TGTGCCATCAGTGAGTCGACTAGATCGGACAAAAACATTCAGTACTTC.

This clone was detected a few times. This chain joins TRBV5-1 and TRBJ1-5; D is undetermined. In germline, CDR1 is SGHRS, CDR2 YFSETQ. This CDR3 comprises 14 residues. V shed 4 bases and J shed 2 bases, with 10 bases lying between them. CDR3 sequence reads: CASSEIGGNQPQHF. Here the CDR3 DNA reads TGCGCCAGCAGCGAGATCGGGGGCAATCAGCCCCAGCATTTT.

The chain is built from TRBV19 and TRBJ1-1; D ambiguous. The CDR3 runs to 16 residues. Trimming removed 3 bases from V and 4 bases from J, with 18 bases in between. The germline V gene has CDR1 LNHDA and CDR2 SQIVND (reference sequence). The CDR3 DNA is TGTGCCAGTAGTATGAAGTTCCGGGGAGGAAGCACTGAAGCTTTCTTT. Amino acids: CASSMKFRGGSTEAFF. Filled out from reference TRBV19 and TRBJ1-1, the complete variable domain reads DGGITQSPKYLFRKEGQNVTLSCEQNLNHDAMYWYRQDPGQGLRLIYYSQIVNDFQKGDIAEGYSVSREKKESFPLTVTSAQKNPTAFYLCASSMKFRGGSTEAFFGQGTRLTVV.

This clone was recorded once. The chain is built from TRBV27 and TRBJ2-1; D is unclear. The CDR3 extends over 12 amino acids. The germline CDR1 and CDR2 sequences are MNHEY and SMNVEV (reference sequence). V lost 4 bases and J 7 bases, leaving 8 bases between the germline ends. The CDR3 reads CASSYVGNEQFF. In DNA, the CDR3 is TGTGCCAGCAGTTATGTTGGGAATGAGCAGTTCTTC.

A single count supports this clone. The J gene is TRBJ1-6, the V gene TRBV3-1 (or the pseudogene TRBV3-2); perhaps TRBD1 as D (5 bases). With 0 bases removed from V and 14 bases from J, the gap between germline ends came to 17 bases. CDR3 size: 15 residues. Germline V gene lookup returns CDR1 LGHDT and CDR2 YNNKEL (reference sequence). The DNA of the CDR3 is TGTGCCAGCAGCCAAGATCTTGACAGTCCCTGGGCCCTCCACTTT. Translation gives CASSQDLDSPWALHF.

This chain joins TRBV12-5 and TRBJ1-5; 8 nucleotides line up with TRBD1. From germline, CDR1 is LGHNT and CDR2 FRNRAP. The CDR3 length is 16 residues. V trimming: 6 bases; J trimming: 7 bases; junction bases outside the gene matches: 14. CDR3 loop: CASGPRQGTALQPQHF. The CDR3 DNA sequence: TGTGCTAGTGGACCCCGACAGGGGACGGCATTACAGCCCCAGCATTTT.

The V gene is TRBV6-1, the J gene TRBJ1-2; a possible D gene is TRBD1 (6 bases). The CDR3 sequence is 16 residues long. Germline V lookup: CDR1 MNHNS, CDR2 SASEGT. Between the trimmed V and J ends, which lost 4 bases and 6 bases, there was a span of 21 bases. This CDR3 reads CASSGSGRGVRDGYTF. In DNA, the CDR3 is TGTGCCAGCAGTGGGTCAGGCAGGGGCGTAAGGGATGGCTACACCTTC.

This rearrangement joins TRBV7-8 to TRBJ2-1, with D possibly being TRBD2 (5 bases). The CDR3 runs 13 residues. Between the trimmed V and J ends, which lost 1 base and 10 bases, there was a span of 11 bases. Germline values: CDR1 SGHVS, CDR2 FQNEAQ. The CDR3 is CASSLDGRGEQFF. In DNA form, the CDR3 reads TGTGCCAGCAGCTTAGATGGACGGGGAGAGCAGTTCTTC.

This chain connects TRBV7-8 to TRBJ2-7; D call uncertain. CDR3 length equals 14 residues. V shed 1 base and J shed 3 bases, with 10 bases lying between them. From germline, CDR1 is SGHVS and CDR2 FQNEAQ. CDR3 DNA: TGTGCCAGCAGCTTAGAGTCCAATGTCTACGAGCAGTACTTC. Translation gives CASSLESNVYEQYF. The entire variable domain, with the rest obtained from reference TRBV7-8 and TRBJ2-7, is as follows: GAGVSQSPRYKVAKRGQDVALRCDPISGHVSLFWYQQALGQGPEFLTYFQNEAQLDKSGLPSDRFFAERPEGSVSTLKIQRTQQEDSAVYLCASSLESNVYEQYFGPGTRLTVT.